This passage covers 8 T cell receptor beta chains from one sample sequenced in a study of T cells in Graves' hyperthyroidism and ophthalmopathy. RNA transcripts provided the source from which TCR beta CDR3 regions were amplified. During a first-round RT-PCR of the TCR CDR3, the HTBI primer set was used. TCRdb independently ran MiXCR on the multiplex PCR reads; one entry per CDR3 protein. The sample includes 200,000 to 250,000 distinct CDR3 sequences, more than 20% of them seen just once. The sequenced material came from blood. The source of these receptors is a woman between 40 and 55 years old with Graves' ophthalmopathy.

This clonotype was seen a single time. This chain uses TRBV20-1 with TRBJ2-7; D remains unclear. The CDR3 consists of 12 residues. CDR1 and CDR2 (germline): DFQATT, SNEGSKA (reference sequence). V shed 3 bases and J shed 3 bases, with 9 bases lying between them. The CDR3 region has the DNA TGCAGTGCTAGTGCCAGGCTCTACGAGCAGTACTTC. This encodes CSASARLYEQYF.

The chain recombines TRBV6-1 with TRBJ2-7, with TRBD1 matching 7 bases. The CDR3 consists of 13 residues. Germline CDR1 MNHNS, CDR2 SASEGT. V lost 8 bases, J lost 4 bases, and 8 bases stayed unmatched. CDR3 amino acids: CASGRDSPYEQYF. For the CDR3, the DNA is TGTGCCAGCGGCCGGGACAGTCCTTACGAGCAGTACTTC.

The table lists this clonotype with a few counts. This chain links TRBV4-1 with TRBJ2-6; D possibly corresponds to TRBD2 (6 bases). This CDR3 contains 18 residues. From germline, CDR1 is MGHRA and CDR2 YSYEKL. V dropped 4 bases and J dropped 2 bases, with 18 bases sitting between them. This chain's CDR3 is CASSLGGGGPTGANVLTF. Here the CDR3 DNA reads TGCGCCAGCAGCCTGGGGGGAGGAGGCCCCACTGGGGCCAACGTCCTGACTTTC.

In its sample, this clonotype was seen many times. The V and J genes are TRBV11-2 and TRBJ1-5; a possible D gene is TRBD1 (6 bases). CDR1 and CDR2 from the germline V gene are SGHAT and FQNNGV. The CDR3 totals 14 residues. V shed 2 bases and J shed 6 bases, with 11 bases lying between them. In nucleotides, the CDR3 is TGTGCCAGCAGCTTAACAGGGATACGTCAGCCCCAGCATTTT. This sequence encodes CASSLTGIRQPQHF.

This clonotype has more than one count but fewer than ten. CDR3 nucleotides: TGTGCCAGCAGCCGGGGGACTACGGCGGATGAGACCCAGTACTTC. It is translated as CASSRGTTADETQYF. The J gene is TRBJ2-5, the V gene TRBV7-3; 7 bases match TRBD2. V shed 5 bases and J 5 bases; nucleotides not matched to a gene: 11. This CDR3 has 15 residues. Germline lookup yields CDR1 SGHTA and CDR2 FQGTGA. The whole variable domain, remainder taken from reference TRBV7-3 and TRBJ2-5, is GAGVSQTPSNKVTEKGKYVELRCDPISGHTALYWYRQSLGQGPEFLIYFQGTGAADDSGLPNDRFFAVRPEGSVSTLKIQRTERGDSAVYLCASSRGTTADETQYFGPGTRLLVL.

In its sample, this clonotype was seen once. A much bigger clone sits one base away, suggesting this may be a read error. The V and J genes are TRBV7-2 and TRBJ1-5; D ambiguous. Germline assignment: CDR1 SGHTA and CDR2 FQGNSA. The length of the CDR3 is 12 residues. Trimming left V 1 base short and J 6 bases short, with 4 bases between. The CDR3 sequence is CASSLGLQPQHF. CDR3 nucleotides: TGTGCCAGCAGCTTAGGACTTCAGCCCCAGCATTTT.

This clonotype was seen ten or more times. Since the CDR3 does not end with the conserved phenylalanine or tryptophan, this likely comes from a read error. The V and J genes are TRBV28 and TRBJ2-6; D not resolved. The CDR3 runs to 15 residues. CDR1 MDHEN and CDR2 SYDVKM come from the germline V gene. V shed 3 bases and J shed 0 bases, with 6 bases lying between them. This chain's CDR3 is CASSFGSSGANVLTS. The CDR3 bases are TGTGCCAGCAGTTTCGGGTCCTCTGGGGCCAACGTCCTGACTTCC.

This clonotype was counted many times. The CDR3 here is CASSLRKPSGGIQETQYF. CDR3 nucleotides: TGTGCCAGCAGCTTAAGGAAGCCTAGCGGGGGAATCCAAGAGACCCAGTACTTC. This chain uses TRBV7-3 with TRBJ2-5; TRBD2 matches 10 bases. J was trimmed by 1 base and V by 1 base; bases with no gene match: 9. The CDR3 covers 18 residues. Germline V gives CDR1 SGHTA, CDR2 FQGTGA.